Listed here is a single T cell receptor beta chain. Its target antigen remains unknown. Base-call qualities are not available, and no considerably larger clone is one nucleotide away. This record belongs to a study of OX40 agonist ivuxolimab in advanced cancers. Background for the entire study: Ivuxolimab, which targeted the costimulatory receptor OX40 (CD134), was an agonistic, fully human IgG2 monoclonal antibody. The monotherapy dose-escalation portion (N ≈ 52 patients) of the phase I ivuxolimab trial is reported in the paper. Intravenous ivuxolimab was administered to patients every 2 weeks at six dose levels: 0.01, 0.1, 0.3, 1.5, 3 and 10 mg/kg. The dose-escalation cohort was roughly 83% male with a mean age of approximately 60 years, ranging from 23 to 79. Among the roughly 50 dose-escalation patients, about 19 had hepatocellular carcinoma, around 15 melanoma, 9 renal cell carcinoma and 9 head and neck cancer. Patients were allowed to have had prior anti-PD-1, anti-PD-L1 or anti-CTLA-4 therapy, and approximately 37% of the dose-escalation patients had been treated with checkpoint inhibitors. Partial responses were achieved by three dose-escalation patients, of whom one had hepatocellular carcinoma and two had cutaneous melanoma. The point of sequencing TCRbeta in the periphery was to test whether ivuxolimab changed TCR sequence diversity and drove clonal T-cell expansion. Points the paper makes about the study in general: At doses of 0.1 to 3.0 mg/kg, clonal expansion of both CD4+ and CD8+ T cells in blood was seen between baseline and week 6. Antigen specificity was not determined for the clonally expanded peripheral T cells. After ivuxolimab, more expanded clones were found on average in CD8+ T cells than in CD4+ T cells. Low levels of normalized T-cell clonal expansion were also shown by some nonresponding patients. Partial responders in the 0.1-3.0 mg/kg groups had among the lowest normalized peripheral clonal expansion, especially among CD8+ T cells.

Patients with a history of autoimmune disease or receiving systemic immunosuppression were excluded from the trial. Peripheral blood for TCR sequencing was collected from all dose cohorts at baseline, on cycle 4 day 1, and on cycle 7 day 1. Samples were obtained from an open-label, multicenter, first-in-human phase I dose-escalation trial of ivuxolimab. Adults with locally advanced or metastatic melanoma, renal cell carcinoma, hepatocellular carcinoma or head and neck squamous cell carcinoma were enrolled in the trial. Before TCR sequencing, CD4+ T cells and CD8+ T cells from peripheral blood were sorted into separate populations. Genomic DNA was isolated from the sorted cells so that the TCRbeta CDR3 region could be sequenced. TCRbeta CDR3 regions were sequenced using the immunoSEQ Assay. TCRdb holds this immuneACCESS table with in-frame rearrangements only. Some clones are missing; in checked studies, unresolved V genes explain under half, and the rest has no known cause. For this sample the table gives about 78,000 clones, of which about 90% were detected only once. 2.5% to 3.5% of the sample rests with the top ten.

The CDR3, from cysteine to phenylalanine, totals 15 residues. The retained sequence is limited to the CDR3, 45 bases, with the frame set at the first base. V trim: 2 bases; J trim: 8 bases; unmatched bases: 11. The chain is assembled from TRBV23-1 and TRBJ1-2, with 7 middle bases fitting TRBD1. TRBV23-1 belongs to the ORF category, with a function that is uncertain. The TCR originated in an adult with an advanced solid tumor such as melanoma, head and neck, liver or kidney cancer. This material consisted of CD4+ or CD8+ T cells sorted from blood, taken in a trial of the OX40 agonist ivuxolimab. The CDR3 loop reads CASSQIQGRLGGYTF. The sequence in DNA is TGCGCCAGCAGTCAAATACAGGGGCGCCTAGGGGGCTACACCTTC.